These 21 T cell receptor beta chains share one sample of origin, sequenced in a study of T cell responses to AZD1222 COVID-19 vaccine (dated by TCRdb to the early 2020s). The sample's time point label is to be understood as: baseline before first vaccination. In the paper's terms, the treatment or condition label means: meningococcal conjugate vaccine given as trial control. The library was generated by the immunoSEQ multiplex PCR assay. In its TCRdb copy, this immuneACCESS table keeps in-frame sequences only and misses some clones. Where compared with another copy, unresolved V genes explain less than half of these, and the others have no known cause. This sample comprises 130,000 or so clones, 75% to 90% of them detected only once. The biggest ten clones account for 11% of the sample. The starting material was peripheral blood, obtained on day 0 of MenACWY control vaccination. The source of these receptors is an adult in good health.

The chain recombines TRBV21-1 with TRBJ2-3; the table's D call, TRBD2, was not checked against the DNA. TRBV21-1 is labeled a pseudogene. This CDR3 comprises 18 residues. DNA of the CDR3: TGTGCCAGCAGCAAACTGCAAGCGGGAGGAGATCACACAGATACGCAGTATTTT. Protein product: CASSKLQAGGDHTDTQYF.

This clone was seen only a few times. In nucleotides, the CDR3 is TGTGCCAGCAGCCAAGATGAAGTGTTCTCTGGAAACACCATATATTTT. It codes for CASSQDEVFSGNTIYF. The chain uses TRBV3-1 (or the pseudogene TRBV3-2) and TRBJ1-3; D unresolved. The CDR3 contains 16 residues. The germline CDR1 and CDR2 sequences are LGHDT and YNNKEL (reference sequence). Trimming left V 0 bases short and J 0 bases short, with 9 bases between.

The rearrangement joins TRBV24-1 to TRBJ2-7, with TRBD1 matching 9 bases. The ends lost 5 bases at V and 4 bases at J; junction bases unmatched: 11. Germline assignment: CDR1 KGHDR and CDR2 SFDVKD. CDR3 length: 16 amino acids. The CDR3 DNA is TGTGCCACCAGTGGCAGCTCGGGACAGGGACCATACGAGCAGTACTTC. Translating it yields CATSGSSGQGPYEQYF.

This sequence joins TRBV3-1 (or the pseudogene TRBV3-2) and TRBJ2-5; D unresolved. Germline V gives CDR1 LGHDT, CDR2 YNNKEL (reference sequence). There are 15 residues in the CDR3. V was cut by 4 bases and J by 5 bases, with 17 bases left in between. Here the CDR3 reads CASSLSLGAEETQYF. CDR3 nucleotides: TGTGCCAGCAGCCTCTCTCTCGGAGCAGAGGAGACCCAGTACTTC.

Here the CDR3 reads CASSLISGGSNTDTQYF. The CDR3 nucleotides are TGCGCCAGCAGCCTCATAAGCGGAGGTTCCAACACAGATACGCAGTATTTT. The rearrangement uses TRBV4-3 and TRBJ2-3; maybe TRBD2 (5 bases). The CDR3 totals 17 residues. Per the germline V gene, CDR1 is LGHNA and CDR2 is YSLEER. The V end was cut by 4 bases, the J end by 2 bases, with 19 bases between.

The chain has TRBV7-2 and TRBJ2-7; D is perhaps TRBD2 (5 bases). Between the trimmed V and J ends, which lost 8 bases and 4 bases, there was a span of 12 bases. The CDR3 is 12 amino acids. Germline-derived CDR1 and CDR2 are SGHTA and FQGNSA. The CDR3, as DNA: TGTGCCAGCTCCCGGGGAGTTTACGAGCAGTACTTC. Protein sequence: CASSRGVYEQYF.

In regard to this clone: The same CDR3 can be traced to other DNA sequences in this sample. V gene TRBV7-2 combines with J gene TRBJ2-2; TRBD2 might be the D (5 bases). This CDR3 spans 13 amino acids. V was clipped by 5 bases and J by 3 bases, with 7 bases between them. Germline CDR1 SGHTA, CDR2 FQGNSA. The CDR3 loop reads CASSTDYTGELFF. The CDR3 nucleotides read TGTGCCAGCAGCACGGACTACACCGGGGAGCTGTTTTTT. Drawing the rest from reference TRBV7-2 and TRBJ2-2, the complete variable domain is GAGVSQSPSNKVTEKGKDVELRCDPISGHTALYWYRQSLGQGLEFLIYFQGNSAPDKSGLPSDRFSAERTGGSVSTLTIQRTQQEDSAVYLCASSTDYTGELFFGEGSRLTVL.

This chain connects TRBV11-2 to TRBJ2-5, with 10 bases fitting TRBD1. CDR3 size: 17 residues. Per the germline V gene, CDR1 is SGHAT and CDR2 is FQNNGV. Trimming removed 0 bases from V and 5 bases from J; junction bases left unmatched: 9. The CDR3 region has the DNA TGTGCCAGCAGCTTAGACGGGACAGGGGTATATGGGGAGACCCAGTACTTC. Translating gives CASSLDGTGVYGETQYF.

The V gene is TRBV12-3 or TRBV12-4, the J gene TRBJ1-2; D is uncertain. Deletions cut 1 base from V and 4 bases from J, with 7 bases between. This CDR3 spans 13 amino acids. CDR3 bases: TGTGCCAGCAGTTTAGGGCAGATCTATGGCTACACCTTC. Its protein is CASSLGQIYGYTF.

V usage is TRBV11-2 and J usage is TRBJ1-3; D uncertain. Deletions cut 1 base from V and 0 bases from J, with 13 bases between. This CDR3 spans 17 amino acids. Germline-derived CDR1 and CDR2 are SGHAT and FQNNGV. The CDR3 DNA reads TGTGCCAGCAGCTTAGTGCCGACACCAATCTCTGGAAACACCATATATTTT. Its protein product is CASSLVPTPISGNTIYF. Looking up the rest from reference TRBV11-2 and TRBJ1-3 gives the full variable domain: EAGVAQSPRYKIIEKRQSVAFWCNPISGHATLYWYQQILGQGPKLLIQFQNNGVVDDSQLPKDRFSAERLKGVDSTLKIQPAKLEDSAVYLCASSLVPTPISGNTIYFGEGSWLTVV.

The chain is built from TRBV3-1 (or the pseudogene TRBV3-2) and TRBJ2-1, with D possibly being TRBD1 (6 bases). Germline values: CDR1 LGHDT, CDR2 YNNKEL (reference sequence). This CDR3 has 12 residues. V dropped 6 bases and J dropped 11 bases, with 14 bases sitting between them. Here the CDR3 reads CASSSTGTQQFF. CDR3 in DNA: TGTGCCAGCAGTTCCACAGGGACGCAGCAGTTCTTC.

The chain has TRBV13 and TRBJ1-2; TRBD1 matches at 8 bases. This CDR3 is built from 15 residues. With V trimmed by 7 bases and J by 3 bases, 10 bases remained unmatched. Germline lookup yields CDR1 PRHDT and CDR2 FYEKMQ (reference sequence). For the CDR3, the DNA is TGTGCCAGCAATAGAAGGGACAGGCTATACTATGGCTACACCTTC. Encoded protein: CASNRRDRLYYGYTF.

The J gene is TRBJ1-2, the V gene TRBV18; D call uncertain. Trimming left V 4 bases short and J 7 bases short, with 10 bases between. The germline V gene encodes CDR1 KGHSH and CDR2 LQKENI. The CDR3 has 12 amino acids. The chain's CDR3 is CASSQYEGGYTF. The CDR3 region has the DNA TGTGCCAGCTCACAGTATGAGGGTGGCTACACCTTC.

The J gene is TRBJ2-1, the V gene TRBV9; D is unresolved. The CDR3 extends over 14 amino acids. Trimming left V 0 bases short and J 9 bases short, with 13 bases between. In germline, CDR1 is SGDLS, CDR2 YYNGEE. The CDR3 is CASSVGVTPGEQFF. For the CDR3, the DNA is TGTGCCAGCAGCGTAGGTGTAACCCCGGGTGAGCAGTTCTTC.

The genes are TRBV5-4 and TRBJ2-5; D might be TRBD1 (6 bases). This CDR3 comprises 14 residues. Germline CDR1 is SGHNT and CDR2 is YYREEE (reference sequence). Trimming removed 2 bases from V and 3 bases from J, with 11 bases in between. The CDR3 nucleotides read TGTGCCAGCAGCTTCGCAGGGGCAGAAGAGACCCAGTACTTC. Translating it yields CASSFAGAEETQYF.

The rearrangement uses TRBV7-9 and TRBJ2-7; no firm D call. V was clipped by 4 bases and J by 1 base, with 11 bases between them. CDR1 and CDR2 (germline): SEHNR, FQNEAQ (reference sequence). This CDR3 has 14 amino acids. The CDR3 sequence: CASSSSTESYEQYF. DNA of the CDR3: TGTGCCAGCAGCTCTTCGACTGAATCCTACGAGCAGTACTTC.

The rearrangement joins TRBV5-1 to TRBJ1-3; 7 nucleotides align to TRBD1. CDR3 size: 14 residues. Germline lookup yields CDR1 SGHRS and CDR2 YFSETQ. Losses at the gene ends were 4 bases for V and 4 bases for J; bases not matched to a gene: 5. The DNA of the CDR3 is TGCGCCAGCAGCCAGGGGACAGACGGAAACACCATATATTTT. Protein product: CASSQGTDGNTIYF.

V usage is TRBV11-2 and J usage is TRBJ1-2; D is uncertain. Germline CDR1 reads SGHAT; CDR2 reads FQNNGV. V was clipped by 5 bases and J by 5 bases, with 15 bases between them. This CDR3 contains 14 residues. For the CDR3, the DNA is TGTGCCAGCAGCCCAGAGCTCTCTGCTTATGGCTACACCTTC. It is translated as CASSPELSAYGYTF. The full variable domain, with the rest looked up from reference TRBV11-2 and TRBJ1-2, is EAGVAQSPRYKIIEKRQSVAFWCNPISGHATLYWYQQILGQGPKLLIQFQNNGVVDDSQLPKDRFSAERLKGVDSTLKIQPAKLEDSAVYLCASSPELSAYGYTFGSGTRLTVV.

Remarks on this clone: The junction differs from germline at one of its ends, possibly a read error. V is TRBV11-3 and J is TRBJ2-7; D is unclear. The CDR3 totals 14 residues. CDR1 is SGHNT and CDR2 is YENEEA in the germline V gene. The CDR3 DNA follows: TGTGCCAGCAGCTTAGGTCTAGGTTCCTTCGAGCAGTACTTC. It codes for CASSLGLGSFEQYF.

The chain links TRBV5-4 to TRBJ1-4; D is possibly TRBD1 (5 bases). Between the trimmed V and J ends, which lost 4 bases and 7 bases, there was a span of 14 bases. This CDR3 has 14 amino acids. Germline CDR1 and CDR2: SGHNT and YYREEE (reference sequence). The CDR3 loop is CASSRSGVGEKLFF. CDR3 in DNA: TGTGCCAGCAGCCGGTCGGGGGTTGGTGAAAAACTGTTTTTT.

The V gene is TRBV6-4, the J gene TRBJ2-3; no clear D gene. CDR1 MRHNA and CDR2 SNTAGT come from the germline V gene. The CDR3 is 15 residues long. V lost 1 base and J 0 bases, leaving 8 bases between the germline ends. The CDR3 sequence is CASSDWVSSTDTQYF. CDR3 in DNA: TGTGCCAGCAGTGACTGGGTCAGCAGCACAGATACGCAGTATTTT.